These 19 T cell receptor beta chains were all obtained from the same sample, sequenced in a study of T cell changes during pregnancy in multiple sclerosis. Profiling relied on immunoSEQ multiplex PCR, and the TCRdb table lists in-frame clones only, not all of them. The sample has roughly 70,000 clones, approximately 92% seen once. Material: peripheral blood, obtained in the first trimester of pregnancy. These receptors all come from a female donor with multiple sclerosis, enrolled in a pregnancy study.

For the CDR3, the DNA is TGCGCCAGCAGCTTGGACATTGGAAACACCATATATTTT. It encodes CASSLDIGNTIYF. This chain uses TRBV5-1 with TRBJ1-3; D remains unclear. V lost 0 bases to trimming and J lost 3 bases, with 4 bases between them. Per the germline V gene, CDR1 is SGHRS and CDR2 is YFSETQ. CDR3 length: 13 amino acids.

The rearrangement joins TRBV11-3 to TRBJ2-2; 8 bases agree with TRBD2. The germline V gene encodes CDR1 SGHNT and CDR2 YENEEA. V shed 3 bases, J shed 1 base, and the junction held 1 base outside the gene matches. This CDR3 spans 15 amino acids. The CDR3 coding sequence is TGTGCCAGCAGCTTCCGGGAGGGGAACACCGGGGAGCTGTTTTTT. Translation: CASSFREGNTGELFF. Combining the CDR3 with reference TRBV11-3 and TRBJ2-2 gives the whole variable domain EAGVVQSPRYKIIEKKQPVAFWCNPISGHNTLYWYLQNLGQGPELLIRYENEEAVDDSQLPKDRFSAERLKGVDSTLKIQPAELGDSAVYLCASSFREGNTGELFFGEGSRLTVL.

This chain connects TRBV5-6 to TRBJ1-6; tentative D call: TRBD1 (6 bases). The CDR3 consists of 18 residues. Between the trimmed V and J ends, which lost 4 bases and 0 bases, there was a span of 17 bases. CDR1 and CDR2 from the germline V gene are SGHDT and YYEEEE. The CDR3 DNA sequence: TGTGCCAGCAGCGCGGACAGACTCGCGGCCTCCTATAATTCACCCCTCCACTTT. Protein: CASSADRLAASYNSPLHF.

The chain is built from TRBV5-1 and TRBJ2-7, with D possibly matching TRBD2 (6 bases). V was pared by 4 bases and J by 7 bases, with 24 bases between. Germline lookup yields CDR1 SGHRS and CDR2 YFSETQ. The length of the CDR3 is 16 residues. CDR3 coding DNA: TGCGCCAGCAGCCGCGGGGACTCCCGCCCGCCCTTGGAGCAGTACTTC. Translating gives CASSRGDSRPPLEQYF.

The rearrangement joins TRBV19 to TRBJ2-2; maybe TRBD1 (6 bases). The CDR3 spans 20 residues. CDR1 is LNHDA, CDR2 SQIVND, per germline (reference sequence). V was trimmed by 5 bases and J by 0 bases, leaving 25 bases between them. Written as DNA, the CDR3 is TGTGCCAGTAGTCCAAAGACCGTTCAGGGGCGAAGGACGAACACCGGGGAGCTGTTTTTT. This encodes CASSPKTVQGRRTNTGELFF. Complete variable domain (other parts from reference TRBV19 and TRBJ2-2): DGGITQSPKYLFRKEGQNVTLSCEQNLNHDAMYWYRQDPGQGLRLIYYSQIVNDFQKGDIAEGYSVSREKKESFPLTVTSAQKNPTAFYLCASSPKTVQGRRTNTGELFFGEGSRLTVL.

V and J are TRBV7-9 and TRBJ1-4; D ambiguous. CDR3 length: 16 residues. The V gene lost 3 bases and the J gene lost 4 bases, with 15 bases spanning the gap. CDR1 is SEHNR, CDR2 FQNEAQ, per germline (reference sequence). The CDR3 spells CASSLFSAAHNEKLFF. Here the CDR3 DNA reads TGTGCCAGCAGCTTGTTCTCCGCGGCCCATAATGAAAAACTGTTTTTT.

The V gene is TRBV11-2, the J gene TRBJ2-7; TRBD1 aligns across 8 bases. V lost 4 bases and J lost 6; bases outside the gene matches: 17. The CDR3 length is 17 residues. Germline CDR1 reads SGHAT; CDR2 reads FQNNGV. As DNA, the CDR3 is TGTGCCAGCAGCTCCTCCTCACCGGGACAGGTATCCCGCGAGCAGTACTTC. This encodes CASSSSSPGQVSREQYF.

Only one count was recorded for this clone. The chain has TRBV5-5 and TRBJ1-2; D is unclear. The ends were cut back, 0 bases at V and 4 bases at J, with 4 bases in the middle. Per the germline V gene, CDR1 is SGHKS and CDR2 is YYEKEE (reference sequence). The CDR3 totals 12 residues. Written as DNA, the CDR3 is TGTGCCAGCAGCTTGGGGCCCTATGGCTACACCTTC. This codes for CASSLGPYGYTF.

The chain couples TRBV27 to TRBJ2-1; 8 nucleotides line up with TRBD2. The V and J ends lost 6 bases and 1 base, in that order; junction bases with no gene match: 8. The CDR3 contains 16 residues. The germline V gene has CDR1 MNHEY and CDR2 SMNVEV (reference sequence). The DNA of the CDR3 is TGTGCCAGCAGGCCCGTAGCGGGGATTTCCTACAATGAGCAGTTCTTC. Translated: CASRPVAGISYNEQFF.

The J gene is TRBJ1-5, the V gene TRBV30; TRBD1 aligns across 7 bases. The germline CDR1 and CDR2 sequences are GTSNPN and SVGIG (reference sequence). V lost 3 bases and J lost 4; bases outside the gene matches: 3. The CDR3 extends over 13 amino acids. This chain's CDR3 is CAWSRDSNQPQHF. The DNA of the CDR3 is TGTGCCTGGAGCCGGGACAGTAATCAGCCCCAGCATTTT.

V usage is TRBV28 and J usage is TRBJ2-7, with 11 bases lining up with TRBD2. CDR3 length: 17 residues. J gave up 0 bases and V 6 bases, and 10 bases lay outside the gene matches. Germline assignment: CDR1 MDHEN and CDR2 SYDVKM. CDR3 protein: CASSPSTSGVSSYEQYF. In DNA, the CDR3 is TGTGCCAGCAGCCCCTCGACTAGCGGGGTTAGCTCCTACGAGCAGTACTTC.

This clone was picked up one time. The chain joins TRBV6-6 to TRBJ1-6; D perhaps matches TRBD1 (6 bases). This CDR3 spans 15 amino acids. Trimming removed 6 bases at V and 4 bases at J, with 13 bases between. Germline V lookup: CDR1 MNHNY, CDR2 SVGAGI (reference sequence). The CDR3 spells CASRQGLQYNSPLHF. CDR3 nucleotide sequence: TGTGCCAGCAGGCAGGGGCTTCAATATAATTCACCCCTCCACTTT.

The CDR3, as DNA: TGCGCCAGCAGCTTGTCCCCGCCGGGACAGGGGTCAACAAACTATGGCTACACCTTC. Translating gives CASSLSPPGQGSTNYGYTF. The V call is TRBV5-1, the J call TRBJ1-2, with 10 bases identical to TRBD1. CDR1 and CDR2 (germline): SGHRS, YFSETQ. The CDR3 has 19 amino acids. V gave up 1 base and J gave up 2 bases; unmatched junction bases: 14. The whole variable domain, remainder taken from reference TRBV5-1 and TRBJ1-2, is KAGVTQTPRYLIKTRGQQVTLSCSPISGHRSVSWYQQTPGQGLQFLFEYFSETQRNKGNFPGRFSGRQFSNSRSEMNVSTLELGDSALYLCASSLSPPGQGSTNYGYTFGSGTRLTVV.

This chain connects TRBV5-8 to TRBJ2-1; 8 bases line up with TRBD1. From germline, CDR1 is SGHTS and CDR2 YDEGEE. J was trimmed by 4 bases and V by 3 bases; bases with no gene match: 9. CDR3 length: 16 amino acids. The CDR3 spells CASSSTGGNSYNEQFF. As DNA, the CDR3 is TGTGCCAGCAGCTCCACAGGGGGTAACTCGTACAATGAGCAGTTCTTC.

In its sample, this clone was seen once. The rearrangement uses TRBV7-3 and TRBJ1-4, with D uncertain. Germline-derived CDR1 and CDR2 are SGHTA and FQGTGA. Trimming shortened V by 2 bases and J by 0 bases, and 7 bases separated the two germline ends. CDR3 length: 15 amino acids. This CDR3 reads CASSLSGATNEKLFF. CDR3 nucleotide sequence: TGTGCCAGCAGCTTATCGGGAGCAACTAATGAAAAACTGTTTTTT.

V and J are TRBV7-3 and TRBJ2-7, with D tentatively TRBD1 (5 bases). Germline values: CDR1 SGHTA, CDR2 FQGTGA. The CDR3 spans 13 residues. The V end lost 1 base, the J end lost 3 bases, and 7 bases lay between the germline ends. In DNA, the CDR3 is TGTGCCAGCAGCTTAAGGGGCAGCTACGAGCAGTACTTC. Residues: CASSLRGSYEQYF.

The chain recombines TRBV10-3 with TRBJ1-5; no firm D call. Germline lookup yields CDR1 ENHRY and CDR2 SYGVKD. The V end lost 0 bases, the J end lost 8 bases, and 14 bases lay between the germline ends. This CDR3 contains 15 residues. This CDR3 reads CAISESGRTGEPQHF. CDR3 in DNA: TGTGCCATCAGTGAGTCGGGCAGGACCGGGGAGCCCCAGCATTTT.

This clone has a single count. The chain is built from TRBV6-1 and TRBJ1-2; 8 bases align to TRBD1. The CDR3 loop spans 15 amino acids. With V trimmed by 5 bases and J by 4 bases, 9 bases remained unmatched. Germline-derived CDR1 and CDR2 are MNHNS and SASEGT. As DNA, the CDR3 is TGTGCCAGCAGTACAAGACAGGGGCTTTCCTATGGCTACACCTTC. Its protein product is CASSTRQGLSYGYTF.

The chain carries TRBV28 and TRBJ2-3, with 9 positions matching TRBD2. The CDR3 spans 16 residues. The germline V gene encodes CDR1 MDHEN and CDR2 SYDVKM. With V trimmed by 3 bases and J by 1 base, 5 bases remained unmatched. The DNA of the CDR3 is TGTGCCAGCAGTTTCCCCTGGACTAGCGGCACAGATACGCAGTATTTT. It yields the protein CASSFPWTSGTDTQYF.